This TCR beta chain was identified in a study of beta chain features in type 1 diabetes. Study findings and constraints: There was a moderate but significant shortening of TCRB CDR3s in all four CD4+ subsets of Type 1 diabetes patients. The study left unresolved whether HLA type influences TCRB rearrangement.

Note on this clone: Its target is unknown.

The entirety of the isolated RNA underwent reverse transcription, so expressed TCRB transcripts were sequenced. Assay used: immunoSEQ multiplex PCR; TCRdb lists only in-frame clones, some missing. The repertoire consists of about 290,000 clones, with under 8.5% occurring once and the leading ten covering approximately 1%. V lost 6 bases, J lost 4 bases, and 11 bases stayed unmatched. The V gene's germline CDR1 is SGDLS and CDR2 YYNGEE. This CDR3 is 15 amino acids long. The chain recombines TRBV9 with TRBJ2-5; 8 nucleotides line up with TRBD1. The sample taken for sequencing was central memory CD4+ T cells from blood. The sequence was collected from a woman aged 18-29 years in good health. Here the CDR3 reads CASNAQGARSETQYF. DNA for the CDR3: TGTGCCAGCAACGCCCAGGGGGCGCGTTCAGAGACCCAGTACTTC.